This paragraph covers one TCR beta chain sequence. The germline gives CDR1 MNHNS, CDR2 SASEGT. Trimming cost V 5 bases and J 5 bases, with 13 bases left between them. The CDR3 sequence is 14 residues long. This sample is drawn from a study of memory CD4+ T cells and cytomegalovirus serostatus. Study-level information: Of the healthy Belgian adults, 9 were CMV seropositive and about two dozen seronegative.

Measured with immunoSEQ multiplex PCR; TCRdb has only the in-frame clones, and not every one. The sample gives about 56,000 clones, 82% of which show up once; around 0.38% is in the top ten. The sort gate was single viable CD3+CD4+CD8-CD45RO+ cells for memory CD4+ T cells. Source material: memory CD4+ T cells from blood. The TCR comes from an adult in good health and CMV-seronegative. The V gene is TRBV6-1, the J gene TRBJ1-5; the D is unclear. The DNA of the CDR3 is TGTGCCAGCAGTACCAACCTCCACGATCAGCCCCAGCATTTT. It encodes CASSTNLHDQPQHF.